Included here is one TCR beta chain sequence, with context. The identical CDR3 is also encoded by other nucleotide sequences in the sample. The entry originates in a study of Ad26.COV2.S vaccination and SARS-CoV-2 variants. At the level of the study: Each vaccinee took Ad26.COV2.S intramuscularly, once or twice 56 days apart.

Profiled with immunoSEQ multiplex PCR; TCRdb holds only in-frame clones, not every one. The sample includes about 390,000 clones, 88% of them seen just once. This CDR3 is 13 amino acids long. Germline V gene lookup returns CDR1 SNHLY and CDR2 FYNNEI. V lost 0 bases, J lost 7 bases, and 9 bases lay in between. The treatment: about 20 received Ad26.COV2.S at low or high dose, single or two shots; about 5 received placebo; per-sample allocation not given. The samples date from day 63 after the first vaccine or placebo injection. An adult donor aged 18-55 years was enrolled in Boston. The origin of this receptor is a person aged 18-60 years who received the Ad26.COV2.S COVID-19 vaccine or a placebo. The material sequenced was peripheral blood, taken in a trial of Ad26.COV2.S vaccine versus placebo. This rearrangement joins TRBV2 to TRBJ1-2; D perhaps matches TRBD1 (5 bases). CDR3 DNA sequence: TGTGCCAGCAGTGAAGCGCGCGGGGGTGGCTACACCTTC. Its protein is CASSEARGGGYTF.